One sample yielded the 31 T cell receptor beta chains listed below, sequenced in a study of blood T cell repertoires in COVID-19. Assay used: immunoSEQ multiplex PCR; TCRdb lists only in-frame clones, some missing. The sample gives some 290,000 clones, nearly 90% of which show up once; 0.8% to 1.3% is in the top ten. Material for sequencing was peripheral blood. The receptors stem from a woman aged 40 to 55 with COVID-19, enrolled during active disease.

The rearrangement uses TRBV2 and TRBJ1-5; 9 bases line up with TRBD1. Per germline, CDR1 SNHLY and CDR2 FYNNEI. CDR3 length: 16 residues. V shed 5 bases and J 6 bases; nucleotides not matched to a gene: 11. DNA of the CDR3: TGTGCCAGCAGTTTTACAGGGGGCGCGTCTACTCAGCCCCAGCATTTT. As protein: CASSFTGGASTQPQHF.

The gene calls are TRBV10-2 and TRBJ2-2, with D possibly being TRBD2 (6 bases). The germline V gene has CDR1 WSHSY and CDR2 SAAADI. The ends were cut back, 5 bases at V and 6 bases at J, with 16 bases in the middle. CDR3 length equals 15 residues. CDR3 protein: CASSTEHRRAGELFF. The CDR3 region has the DNA TGCGCCAGCAGTACGGAACACAGGAGGGCCGGGGAGCTGTTTTTT.

The chain combines TRBV19 with TRBJ2-2; D might be TRBD1 (5 bases). Germline CDR1 and CDR2: LNHDA and SQIVND (reference sequence). Trimming pared 5 bases from V and 0 bases from J, leaving 7 bases between. The CDR3 has 14 residues. CDR3 coding DNA: TGTGCCAGTAGTCTACAGGCGAACACCGGGGAGCTGTTTTTT. It encodes CASSLQANTGELFF.

The V call is TRBV19, the J call TRBJ1-5; D gene ambiguous. The germline gives CDR1 LNHDA, CDR2 SQIVND (reference sequence). V was shortened by 7 bases and J by 5 bases, with 21 bases between the two germline ends. The CDR3 covers 16 residues. CDR3 sequence reads: CASTDAVGLLYQPQHF. The CDR3 DNA follows: TGTGCCAGTACCGATGCGGTAGGACTCTTATATCAGCCCCAGCATTTT.

The chain links TRBV19 to TRBJ2-7; D is possibly TRBD2 (5 bases). Germline values: CDR1 LNHDA, CDR2 SQIVND (reference sequence). The ends were cut back, 10 bases at V and 0 bases at J, with 19 bases in the middle. The CDR3 has 15 amino acids. As DNA, the CDR3 is TGTGCCACCTCCCGGGGTTGGATCTACTCCTACGAGCAGTACTTC. Its translation is CATSRGWIYSYEQYF.

The rearrangement uses TRBV28 and TRBJ2-1; TRBD2 agrees at 11 bases. The V gene end was trimmed by 5 bases and the J gene end by 6 bases; junction bases not matched to a gene: 6. The CDR3 is made up of 15 amino acids. In germline, CDR1 is MDHEN, CDR2 SYDVKM. CDR3 nucleotide sequence: TGTGCCAGCAGTACCCTAGCGGGGGGACTCAATGAGCAGTTCTTC. This gives the protein CASSTLAGGLNEQFF.

The chain uses TRBV11-2 and TRBJ2-5; D may be TRBD2 (6 bases). The CDR3 consists of 17 residues. Germline CDR1 reads SGHAT; CDR2 reads FQNNGV. Trimming pared 6 bases from V and 2 bases from J, leaving 22 bases between. DNA for the CDR3: TGTGCCAGCAGAAGGCCTGGGGTTACCCGGGGGCAAGAGACCCAGTACTTC. Protein: CASRRPGVTRGQETQYF.

V usage is TRBV6-5 and J usage is TRBJ1-5; D perhaps matches TRBD1 (5 bases). The CDR3 sequence is 13 residues long. Germline CDR1 is MNHEY and CDR2 is SVGAGI. V dropped 8 bases and J dropped 7 bases, with 15 bases sitting between them. CDR3 loop: CASWGGAGQPQHF. DNA of the CDR3: TGTGCCAGCTGGGGAGGGGCAGGGCAGCCCCAGCATTTT.

J is TRBJ1-5 and V is TRBV12-5; weak D call: TRBD1 (5 bases). Per the germline V gene, CDR1 is LGHNT and CDR2 is FRNRAP. V was pared by 2 bases and J by 7 bases, with 12 bases between. The CDR3 runs to 14 residues. CDR3 sequence: CASGLSGAGQPQHF. The CDR3 coding sequence is TGTGCTAGTGGTTTGAGCGGGGCCGGACAGCCCCAGCATTTT.

This clone was observed a single time. The CDR3 protein is CASSLGLAGITDTQYF. CDR3 in DNA: TGTGCCAGCAGCTTAGGGCTAGCGGGGATCACAGATACGCAGTATTTT. V is TRBV11-2 and J is TRBJ2-3, with TRBD2 matching over 9 bases. V dropped 1 base and J dropped 2; count of bases not matched to a gene: 4. CDR1 and CDR2 (germline): SGHAT, FQNNGV. This CDR3 has 16 residues.

This chain joins TRBV27 and TRBJ1-6; D gene ambiguous. V was clipped by 5 bases and J by 7 bases, with 15 bases between them. The CDR3 extends over 15 amino acids. CDR1 and CDR2 from the germline V gene are MNHEY and SMNVEV (reference sequence). The CDR3 bases are TGTGCCAGCAGTATTGCGGGCGGATCAAATTCACCCCTCCACTTT. Its protein is CASSIAGGSNSPLHF.

V is TRBV5-1 and J is TRBJ2-1; 10 bases align to TRBD1. From germline, CDR1 is SGHRS and CDR2 YFSETQ. Trimming cost V 1 base and J 5 bases; bases outside gene matches: 6. The CDR3 is 16 residues long. CDR3 coding DNA: TGCGCCAGCAGCTTGAGGCCCGGGACAGGGGACAATGAGCAGTTCTTC. Protein: CASSLRPGTGDNEQFF.

The chain recombines TRBV18 with TRBJ2-7; tentatively, D is TRBD2 (6 bases). CDR1 is KGHSH and CDR2 is LQKENI in the germline V gene. The CDR3 spans 16 residues. The V end lost 2 bases, the J end lost 4 bases, and 18 bases lay between the germline ends. CDR3 residues: CASSPTLISGEYEQYF. The CDR3 DNA reads as TGTGCCAGCTCACCAACGTTAATATCGGGAGAATACGAGCAGTACTTC. Based on the CDR3 plus reference TRBV18 and TRBJ2-7, the full variable domain is NAGVMQNPRHLVRRRGQEARLRCSPMKGHSHVYWYRQLPEEGLKFMVYLQKENIIDESGMPKERFSAEFPKEGPSILRIQQVVRGDSAAYFCASSPTLISGEYEQYFGPGTRLTVT.

The CDR3, as DNA: TGTGCCAGCTCACCCGATTTCGACAGGGGTGAAAAACTGTTTTTT. Protein product: CASSPDFDRGEKLFF. The chain has TRBV18 and TRBJ1-4, with 8 positions matching TRBD1. CDR3 size: 15 residues. Germline assignment: CDR1 KGHSH and CDR2 LQKENI. V lost 3 bases and J lost 7; bases outside the gene matches: 7.

V gene TRBV19 combines with J gene TRBJ2-3, with D perhaps matching TRBD2 (6 bases). The CDR3 loop spans 18 amino acids. Germline CDR1 LNHDA, CDR2 SQIVND (reference sequence). Trimming cost V 6 bases and J 3 bases, with 25 bases left between them. The CDR3 DNA sequence: TGTGCCAGTAGCCTAAGGTCCGTAGCGTTGGGAGGAACAGATACGCAGTATTTT. Residues: CASSLRSVALGGTDTQYF.

As for this clone: A read error may produce the germline difference seen at one junction end. V gene TRBV30 combines with J gene TRBJ1-2; tentative D call: TRBD1 (6 bases). The germline CDR1 and CDR2 sequences are GTSNPN and SVGIG (reference sequence). CDR3 length equals 15 residues. CDR3 region: CAWSVPTGKPYRYTF. CDR3 DNA sequence: TGTGCCTGGAGTGTCCCGACAGGAAAGCCCTATCGCTACACCTTC.

This chain uses TRBV6-5 with TRBJ1-2; 7 nucleotides align to TRBD1. Germline values: CDR1 MNHEY, CDR2 SVGAGI. This CDR3 has 13 residues. The J segment lost 8 bases and the V segment lost 5 bases, leaving 8 bases of the junction unmatched. The CDR3 DNA reads TGTGCCAGCAGTACCCGGGACAGCCGCGGCTACACCTTC. It is translated as CASSTRDSRGYTF.

The V and J genes are TRBV27 and TRBJ2-1, with a possible D match to TRBD2 (5 bases). Germline V gene lookup returns CDR1 MNHEY and CDR2 SMNVEV (reference sequence). The CDR3 loop spans 14 amino acids. Trimming shortened V by 6 bases and J by 3 bases, and 12 bases separated the two germline ends. CDR3: CASRRTDLYNEQFF. The CDR3 DNA is TGTGCCAGCAGGAGGACTGACCTCTACAATGAGCAGTTCTTC.

The genes are TRBV19 and TRBJ1-2, with 8 bases matching TRBD1. With 5 bases clipped from V and 8 bases from J, the junction kept 10 bases outside the gene matches. The CDR3 is made up of 14 amino acids. Looked up from germline, CDR1 is LNHDA and CDR2 is SQIVND (reference sequence). The DNA for the CDR3 is TGTGCCAGTAGTTCCGGGACAGGAAGTTGGGGCTACACCTTC. Translation gives CASSSGTGSWGYTF.

This clone was observed a few times. The chain has TRBV11-2 and TRBJ2-7; 9 bases map to TRBD1. Germline values: CDR1 SGHAT, CDR2 FQNNGV. The CDR3 extends over 16 amino acids. V trimming: 5 bases; J trimming: 6 bases; junction bases outside the gene matches: 14. CDR3 sequence (DNA): TGTGCCAGCAGCCCACTTGCGGGACAGGGTCTTAGCGAGCAGTACTTC. Translating it yields CASSPLAGQGLSEQYF. The whole variable domain, filled in from reference TRBV11-2 and TRBJ2-7, reads EAGVAQSPRYKIIEKRQSVAFWCNPISGHATLYWYQQILGQGPKLLIQFQNNGVVDDSQLPKDRFSAERLKGVDSTLKIQPAKLEDSAVYLCASSPLAGQGLSEQYFGPGTRLTVT.

This clone came up a few times. V gene TRBV29-1 combines with J gene TRBJ1-2, with 7 nucleotides matching TRBD1. Germline assignment: CDR1 SQVTM and CDR2 ANQGSEA. The CDR3 runs 12 residues. The junction had 6 bases not matched to a gene; V was cut back by 6 bases and J by 5 bases. CDR3 in amino acids: CSVRGDSYGYTF. CDR3 DNA sequence: TGCAGCGTCAGGGGGGATTCTTATGGCTACACCTTC.

The DNA for the CDR3 is TGTGCCTGGAGTGTTGTAGCGGAGGGAGGATACAATGAGCAGTTCTTC. Translation gives CAWSVVAEGGYNEQFF. The chain recombines TRBV30 with TRBJ2-1; D is possibly TRBD2 (6 bases). CDR3 size: 16 residues. V shed 0 bases and J shed 4 bases, with 16 bases lying between them. Germline V gene sequence: CDR1 GTSNPN, CDR2 SVGIG (reference sequence).

This chain uses TRBV28 with TRBJ2-1; the match to TRBD2 covers 8 bases. This CDR3 spans 16 amino acids. CDR1 and CDR2 (germline): MDHEN, SYDVKM. After removal of 6 bases from V and 9 bases from J, the junction contained 16 bases not matched to a gene. DNA of the CDR3: TGTGCCAGCAGACAAACGAGCGGGAGCGTTTGGATTGAGCAGTTCTTC. Protein: CASRQTSGSVWIEQFF.

This clone was detected a few times. The rearrangement links TRBV9 to TRBJ1-6, with TRBD1 identical over 9 bases. The CDR3 has 15 amino acids. Germline V gene lookup returns CDR1 SGDLS and CDR2 YYNGEE. V lost 3 bases, J lost 8 bases, and 6 bases stayed unmatched. This CDR3 reads CASSALGDRDSPLHF. The CDR3 DNA follows: TGTGCCAGCAGCGCCCTGGGGGACAGGGATTCACCCCTCCACTTT. The entire variable domain, with the rest obtained from reference TRBV9 and TRBJ1-6, is as follows: DSGVTQTPKHLITATGQRVTLRCSPRSGDLSVYWYQQSLDQGLQFLIQYYNGEERAKGNILERFSAQQFPDLHSELNLSSLELGDSALYFCASSALGDRDSPLHFGNGTRLTVT.

The chain is built from TRBV20-1 and TRBJ2-2; D unclear. V was cut by 1 base and J by 7 bases, with 4 bases left in between. Per germline, CDR1 DFQATT and CDR2 SNEGSKA (reference sequence). CDR3 length equals 11 residues. The CDR3 region has the DNA TGCAGTGCTAGAGCAGGCGGGGAGCTGTTTTTT. It translates to CSARAGGELFF.

The V call is TRBV11-1, the J call TRBJ1-4, with D unresolved. The CDR3 runs 14 residues. The V end was cut by 5 bases, the J end by 0 bases, with 7 bases between. Germline V gene data show CDR1 as SGHAT and CDR2 as FQDESV (reference sequence). In DNA form, the CDR3 reads TGTGCCAGCAGCCAGACTGCAACTAATGAAAAACTGTTTTTT. It encodes CASSQTATNEKLFF.

This rearrangement joins TRBV3-1 (or the pseudogene TRBV3-2) to TRBJ1-4, with 7 bases aligning to TRBD1. Germline V lookup: CDR1 LGHDT, CDR2 YNNKEL (reference sequence). V lost 4 bases, J lost 1 base, and 9 bases stayed unmatched. CDR3 size: 17 residues. CDR3 loop: CASSLTGAKETNEKLFF. The CDR3 DNA is TGTGCCAGCAGCCTTACAGGGGCTAAGGAAACTAATGAAAAACTGTTTTTT.

As concerns this clone: The junction departs from germline at one end; a sequencing error may be responsible. The chain has TRBV7-7 and TRBJ2-2; maybe TRBD2 (5 bases). The CDR3 covers 14 residues. Germline-derived CDR1 and CDR2 are SSHAT and FNYEAQ (reference sequence). This chain's CDR3 is CASSLAPAAGELFF. The CDR3 nucleotides read TGTGCTAGCAGCTTAGCGCCCGCGGCCGGGGAGCTGTTTTTT.

The chain is built from TRBV28 and TRBJ1-2; 8 positions match TRBD1. V lost 3 bases to trimming and J lost 5 bases; unmatched junction nucleotides: 5. The CDR3 extends over 14 amino acids. The germline gives CDR1 MDHEN, CDR2 SYDVKM. The chain's CDR3 is CASSFPTGVYGYTF. The CDR3 DNA follows: TGTGCCAGCAGTTTTCCGACAGGGGTTTATGGCTACACCTTC.

The chain has TRBV18 and TRBJ1-5; D is unresolved. CDR1 and CDR2 from the germline V gene are KGHSH and LQKENI. The germline V and J ends were trimmed by 2 bases and 4 bases, with 15 bases remaining between them. The CDR3 extends over 16 amino acids. CDR3 sequence reads: CASSPMGGNLNQPQHF. The DNA for the CDR3 is TGTGCCAGCTCACCAATGGGAGGGAACCTGAATCAGCCCCAGCATTTT.

The chain has TRBV19 and TRBJ1-2; tentatively, D is TRBD1 (5 bases). Per germline, CDR1 LNHDA and CDR2 SQIVND (reference sequence). The CDR3 contains 15 residues. Trimming left V 0 bases short and J 4 bases short, with 12 bases between. The CDR3, as DNA: TGTGCCAGTAGTATAGATGTAGGGGCCAGCTATGGCTACACCTTC. Translating it yields CASSIDVGASYGYTF.